This TCR beta chain was captured by sequencing in a study of T cell responses to AZD1222 COVID-19 vaccine. V lost 4 bases and J lost 6, with 6 bases in between. The CDR3 is 11 residues long. TCRdb keeps only in-frame clones here, not all; method: immunoSEQ multiplex PCR. The table lists more than 140,000 clones, 88% of them singletons, with more than 3% in the top ten. The origin of this receptor is an adult in good health. The rearrangement uses TRBV12-3 or TRBV12-4 and TRBJ1-2, with D unresolved. The source was peripheral blood, collected on day 0 of MenACWY control vaccination. The CDR3 is CASSSGHGYTF. CDR3 sequence (DNA): TGTGCCAGCAGTTCGGGTCATGGCTACACCTTC.